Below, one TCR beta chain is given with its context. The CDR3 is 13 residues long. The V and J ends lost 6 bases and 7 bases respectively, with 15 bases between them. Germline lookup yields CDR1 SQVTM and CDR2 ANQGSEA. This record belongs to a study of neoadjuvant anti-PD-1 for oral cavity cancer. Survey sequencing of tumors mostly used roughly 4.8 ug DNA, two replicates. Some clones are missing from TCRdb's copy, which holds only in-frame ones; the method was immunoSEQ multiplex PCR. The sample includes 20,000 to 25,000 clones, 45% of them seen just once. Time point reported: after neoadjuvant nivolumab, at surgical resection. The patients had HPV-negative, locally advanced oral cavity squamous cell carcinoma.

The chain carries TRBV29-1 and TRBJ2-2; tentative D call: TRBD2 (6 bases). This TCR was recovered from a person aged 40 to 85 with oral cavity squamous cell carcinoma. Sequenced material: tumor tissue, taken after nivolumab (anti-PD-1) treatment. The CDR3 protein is CSVDVTGVGELFF. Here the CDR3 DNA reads TGCAGCGTCGATGTGACGGGGGTCGGGGAGCTGTTTTTT.